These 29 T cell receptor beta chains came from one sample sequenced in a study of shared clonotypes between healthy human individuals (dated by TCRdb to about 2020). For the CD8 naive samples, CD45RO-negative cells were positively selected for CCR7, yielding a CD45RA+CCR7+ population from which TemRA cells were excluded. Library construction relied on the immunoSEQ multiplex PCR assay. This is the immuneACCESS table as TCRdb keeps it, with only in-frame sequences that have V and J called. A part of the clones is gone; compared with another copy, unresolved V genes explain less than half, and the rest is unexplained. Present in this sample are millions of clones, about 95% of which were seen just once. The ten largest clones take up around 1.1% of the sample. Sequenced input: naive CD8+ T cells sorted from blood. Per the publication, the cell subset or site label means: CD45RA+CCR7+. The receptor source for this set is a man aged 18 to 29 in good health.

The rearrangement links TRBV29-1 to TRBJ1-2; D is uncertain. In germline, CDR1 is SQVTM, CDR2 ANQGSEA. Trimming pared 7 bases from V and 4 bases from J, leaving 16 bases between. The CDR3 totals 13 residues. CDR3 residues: CSAIMGAGYGYTF. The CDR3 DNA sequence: TGCAGCGCCATAATGGGCGCGGGCTATGGCTACACCTTC.

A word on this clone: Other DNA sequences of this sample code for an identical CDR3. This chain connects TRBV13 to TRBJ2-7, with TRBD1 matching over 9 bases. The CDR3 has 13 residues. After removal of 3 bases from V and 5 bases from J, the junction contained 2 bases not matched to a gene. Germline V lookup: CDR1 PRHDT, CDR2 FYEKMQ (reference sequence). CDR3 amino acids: CASSLDRGHEQYF. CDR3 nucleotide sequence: TGTGCCAGCAGCTTGGACAGGGGCCACGAGCAGTACTTC.

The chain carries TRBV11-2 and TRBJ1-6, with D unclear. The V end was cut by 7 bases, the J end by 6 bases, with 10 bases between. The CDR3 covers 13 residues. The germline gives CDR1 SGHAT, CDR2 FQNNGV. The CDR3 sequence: CASNADGNSPLHF. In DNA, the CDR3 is TGTGCCAGCAACGCCGATGGTAATTCACCCCTCCACTTT.

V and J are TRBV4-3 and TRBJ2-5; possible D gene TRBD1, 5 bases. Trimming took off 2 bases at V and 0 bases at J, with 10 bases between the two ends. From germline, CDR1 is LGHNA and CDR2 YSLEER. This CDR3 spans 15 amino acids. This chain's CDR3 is CASSQLWTYQETQYF. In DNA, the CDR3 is TGCGCCAGCAGCCAACTCTGGACATACCAAGAGACCCAGTACTTC.

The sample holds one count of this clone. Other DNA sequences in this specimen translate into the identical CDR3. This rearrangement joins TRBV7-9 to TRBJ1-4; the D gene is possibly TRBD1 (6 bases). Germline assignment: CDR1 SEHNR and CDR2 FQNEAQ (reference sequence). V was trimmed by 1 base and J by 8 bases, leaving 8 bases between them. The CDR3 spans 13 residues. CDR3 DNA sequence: TGTGCCAGCAGCTTAGAGGGGGGCGAAAAACTGTTTTTT. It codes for CASSLEGGEKLFF.

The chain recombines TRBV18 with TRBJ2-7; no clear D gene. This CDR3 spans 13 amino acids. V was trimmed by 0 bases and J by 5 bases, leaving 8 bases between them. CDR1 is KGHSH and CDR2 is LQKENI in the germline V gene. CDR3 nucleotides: TGTGCCAGCTCACCACCGGCTGGGAACGAGCAGTACTTC. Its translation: CASSPPAGNEQYF.

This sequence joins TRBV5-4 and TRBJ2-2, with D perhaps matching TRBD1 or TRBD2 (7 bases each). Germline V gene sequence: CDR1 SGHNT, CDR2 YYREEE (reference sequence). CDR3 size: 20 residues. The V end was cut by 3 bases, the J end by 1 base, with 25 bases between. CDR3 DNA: TGTGCCAGCAGCTCCCGACAGGGCCCGTGGCTAGCGGAGAACACCGGGGAGCTGTTTTTT. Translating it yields CASSSRQGPWLAENTGELFF.

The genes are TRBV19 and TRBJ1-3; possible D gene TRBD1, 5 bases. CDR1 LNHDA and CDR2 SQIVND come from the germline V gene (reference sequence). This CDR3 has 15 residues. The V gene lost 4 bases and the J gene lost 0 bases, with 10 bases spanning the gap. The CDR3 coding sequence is TGTGCCAGTAGTACGCCAGGGATCTCTGGAAACACCATATATTTT. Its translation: CASSTPGISGNTIYF.

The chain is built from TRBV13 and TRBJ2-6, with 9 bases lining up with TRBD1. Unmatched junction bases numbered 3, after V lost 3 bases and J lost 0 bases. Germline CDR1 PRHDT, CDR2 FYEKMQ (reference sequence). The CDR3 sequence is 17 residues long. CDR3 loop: CASSFWTGDSGANVLTF. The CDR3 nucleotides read TGTGCCAGCAGCTTTTGGACAGGGGACTCTGGGGCCAACGTCCTGACTTTC. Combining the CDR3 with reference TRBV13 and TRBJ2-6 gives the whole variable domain AAGVIQSPRHLIKEKRETATLKCYPIPRHDTVYWYQQGPGQDPQFLISFYEKMQSDKGSIPDRFSAQQFSDYHSELNMSSLELGDSALYFCASSFWTGDSGANVLTFGAGSRLTVL.

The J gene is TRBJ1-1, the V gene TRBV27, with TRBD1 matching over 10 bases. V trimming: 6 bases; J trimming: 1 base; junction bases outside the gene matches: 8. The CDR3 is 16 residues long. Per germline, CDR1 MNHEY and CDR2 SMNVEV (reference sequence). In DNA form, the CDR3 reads TGTGCCAGCAGGTCTCGACAGGGGGCGGGGAACACTGAAGCTTTCTTT. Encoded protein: CASRSRQGAGNTEAFF.

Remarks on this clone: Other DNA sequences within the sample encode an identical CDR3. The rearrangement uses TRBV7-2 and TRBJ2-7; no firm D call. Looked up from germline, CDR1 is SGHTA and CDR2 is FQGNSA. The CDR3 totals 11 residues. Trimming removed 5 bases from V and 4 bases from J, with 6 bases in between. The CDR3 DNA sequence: TGTGCCAGCAGCCCGAATTACGAGCAGTACTTC. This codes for CASSPNYEQYF.

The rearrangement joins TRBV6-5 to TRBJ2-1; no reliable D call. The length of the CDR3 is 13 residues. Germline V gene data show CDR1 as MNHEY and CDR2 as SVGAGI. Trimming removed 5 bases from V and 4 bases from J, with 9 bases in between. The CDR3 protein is CASSPDRYNEQFF. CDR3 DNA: TGTGCCAGCAGTCCTGACCGTTACAATGAGCAGTTCTTC.

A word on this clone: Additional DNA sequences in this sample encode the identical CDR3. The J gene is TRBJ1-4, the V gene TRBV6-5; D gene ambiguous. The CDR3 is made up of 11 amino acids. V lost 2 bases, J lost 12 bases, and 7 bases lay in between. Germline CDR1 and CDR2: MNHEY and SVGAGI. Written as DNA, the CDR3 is TGTGCCAGCAGTTACGGCCAAGAACTGTTTTTT. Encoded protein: CASSYGQELFF.

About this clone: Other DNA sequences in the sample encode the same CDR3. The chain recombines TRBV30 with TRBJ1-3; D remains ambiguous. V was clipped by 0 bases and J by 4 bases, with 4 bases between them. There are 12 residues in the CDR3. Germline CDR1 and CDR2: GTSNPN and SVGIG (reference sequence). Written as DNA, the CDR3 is TGTGCCTGGAGTGTACAGGGAAACACCATATATTTT. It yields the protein CAWSVQGNTIYF.

The CDR3 is CATHHPSGTSGAIISYEQYF. For the CDR3, the DNA is TGTGCAACCCACCACCCGTCCGGGACTAGCGGGGCGATTATCTCCTACGAGCAGTACTTC. The chain joins TRBV12-2 to TRBJ2-7; the D call in the table, TRBD2, was not verified against the DNA. TRBV12-2 is assigned pseudogene status. This CDR3 is 20 amino acids long.

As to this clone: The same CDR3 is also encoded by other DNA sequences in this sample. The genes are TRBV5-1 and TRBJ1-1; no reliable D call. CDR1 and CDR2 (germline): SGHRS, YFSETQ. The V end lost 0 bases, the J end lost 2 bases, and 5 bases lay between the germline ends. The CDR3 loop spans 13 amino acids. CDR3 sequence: CASSLAANTEAFF. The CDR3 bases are TGCGCCAGCAGCTTGGCAGCTAACACTGAAGCTTTCTTT.

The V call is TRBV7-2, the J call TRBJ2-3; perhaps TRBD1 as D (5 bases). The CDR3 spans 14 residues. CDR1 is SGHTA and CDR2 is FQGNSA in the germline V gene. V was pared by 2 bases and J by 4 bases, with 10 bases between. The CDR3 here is CASSLQGLADTQYF. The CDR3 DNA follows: TGTGCCAGCAGCTTACAGGGCCTCGCAGATACGCAGTATTTT.

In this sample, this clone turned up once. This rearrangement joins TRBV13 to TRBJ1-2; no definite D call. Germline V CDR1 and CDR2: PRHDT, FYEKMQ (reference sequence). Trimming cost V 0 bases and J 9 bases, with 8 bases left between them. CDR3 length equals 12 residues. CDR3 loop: CASSLGWKSYTF. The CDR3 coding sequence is TGTGCCAGCAGCTTAGGGTGGAAGAGCTACACCTTC.

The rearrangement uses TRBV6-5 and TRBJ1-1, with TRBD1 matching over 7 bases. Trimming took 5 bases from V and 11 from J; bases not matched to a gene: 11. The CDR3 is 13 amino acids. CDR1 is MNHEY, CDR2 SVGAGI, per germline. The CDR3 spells CASSAGQASWAFF. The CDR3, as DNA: TGTGCCAGCAGTGCCGGACAGGCCAGTTGGGCTTTCTTT.

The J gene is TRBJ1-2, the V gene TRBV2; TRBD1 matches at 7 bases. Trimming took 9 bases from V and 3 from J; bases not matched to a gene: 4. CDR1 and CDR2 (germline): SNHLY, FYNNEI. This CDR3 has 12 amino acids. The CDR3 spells CASNQGDYGYTF. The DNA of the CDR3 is TGTGCCAGTAATCAGGGGGACTATGGCTACACCTTC.

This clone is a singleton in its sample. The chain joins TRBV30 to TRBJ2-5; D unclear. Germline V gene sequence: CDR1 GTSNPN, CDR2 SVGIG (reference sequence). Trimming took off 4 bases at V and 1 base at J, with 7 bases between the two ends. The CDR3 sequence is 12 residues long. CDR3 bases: TGTGCCTGGAATTATTTCCAAGAGACCCAGTACTTC. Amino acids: CAWNYFQETQYF.

CDR3 sequence reads: CAWSEGQGTHEQYF. As DNA, the CDR3 is TGTGCCTGGAGTGAGGGTCAGGGTACCCACGAGCAGTACTTC. The gene calls are TRBV30 and TRBJ2-7; tentatively, D is TRBD1 (5 bases). This CDR3 contains 14 residues. V lost 1 base to trimming and J lost 5 bases, with 15 bases between them. In germline, CDR1 is GTSNPN, CDR2 SVGIG (reference sequence).

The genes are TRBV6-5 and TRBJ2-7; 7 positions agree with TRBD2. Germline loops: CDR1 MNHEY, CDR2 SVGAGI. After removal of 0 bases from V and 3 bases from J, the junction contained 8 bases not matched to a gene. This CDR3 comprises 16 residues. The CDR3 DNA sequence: TGTGCCAGCAGTTACTCCGTAGGACTAGTTTTCTACGAGCAGTACTTC. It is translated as CASSYSVGLVFYEQYF.

CDR3 sequence: CASKGTSETGGDYEQYF. Written as DNA, the CDR3 is TGTGCCAGCAAAGGGACTAGCGAGACGGGTGGTGATTACGAGCAGTACTTC. The chain links TRBV2 to TRBJ2-7, with TRBD2 matching over 10 bases. CDR3 length: 17 residues. Per the germline V gene, CDR1 is SNHLY and CDR2 is FYNNEI. The junction had 16 bases not matched to a gene; V was cut back by 7 bases and J by 4 bases.

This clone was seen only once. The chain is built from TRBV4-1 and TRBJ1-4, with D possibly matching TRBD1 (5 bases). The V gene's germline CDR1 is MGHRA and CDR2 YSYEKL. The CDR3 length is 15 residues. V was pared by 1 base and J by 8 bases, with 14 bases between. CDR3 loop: CASSQAVGTSEKLFF. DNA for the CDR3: TGCGCCAGCAGCCAAGCGGTAGGGACTTCGGAAAAACTGTTTTTT.

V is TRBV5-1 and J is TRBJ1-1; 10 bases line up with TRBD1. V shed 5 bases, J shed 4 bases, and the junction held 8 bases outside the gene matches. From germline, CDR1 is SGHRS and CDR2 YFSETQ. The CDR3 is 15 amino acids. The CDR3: CASRTTGGIGTEAFF. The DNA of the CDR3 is TGCGCCAGCAGGACGACAGGGGGCATCGGCACTGAAGCTTTCTTT.

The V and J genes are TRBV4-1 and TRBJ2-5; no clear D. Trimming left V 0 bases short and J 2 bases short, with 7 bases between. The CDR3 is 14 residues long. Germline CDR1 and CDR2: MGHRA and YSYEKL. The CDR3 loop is CASSQEPYQETQYF. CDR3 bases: TGCGCCAGCAGCCAAGAACCTTATCAAGAGACCCAGTACTTC.

This chain's CDR3 is CASSLSGQPNEKLFF. CDR3 DNA sequence: TGTGCCAGCAGCTTGTCGGGACAGCCTAATGAAAAACTGTTTTTT. V gene TRBV5-5 combines with J gene TRBJ1-4, with 7 bases lining up with TRBD1. J was trimmed by 3 bases and V by 1 base; bases with no gene match: 3. CDR1 and CDR2 (germline): SGHKS, YYEKEE (reference sequence). This CDR3 comprises 15 residues.

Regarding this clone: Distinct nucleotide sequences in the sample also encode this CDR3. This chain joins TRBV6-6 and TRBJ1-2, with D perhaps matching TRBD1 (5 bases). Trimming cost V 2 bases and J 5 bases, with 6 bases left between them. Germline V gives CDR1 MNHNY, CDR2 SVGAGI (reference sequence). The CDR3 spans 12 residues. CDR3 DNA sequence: TGTGCCAGCAGTTACGGGGGGTATGGCTACACCTTC. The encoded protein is CASSYGGYGYTF.